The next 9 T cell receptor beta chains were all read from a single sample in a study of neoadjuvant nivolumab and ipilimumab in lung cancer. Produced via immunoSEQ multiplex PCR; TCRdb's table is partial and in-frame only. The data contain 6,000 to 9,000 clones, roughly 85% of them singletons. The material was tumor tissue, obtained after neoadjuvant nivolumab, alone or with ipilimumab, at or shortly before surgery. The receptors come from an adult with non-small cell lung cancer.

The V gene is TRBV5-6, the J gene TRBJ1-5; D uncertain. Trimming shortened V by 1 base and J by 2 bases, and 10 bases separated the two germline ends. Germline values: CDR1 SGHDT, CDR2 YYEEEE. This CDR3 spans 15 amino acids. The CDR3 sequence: CASSLWGSGNQPQHF. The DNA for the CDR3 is TGTGCCAGCAGCTTGTGGGGATCCGGCAATCAGCCCCAGCATTTT.

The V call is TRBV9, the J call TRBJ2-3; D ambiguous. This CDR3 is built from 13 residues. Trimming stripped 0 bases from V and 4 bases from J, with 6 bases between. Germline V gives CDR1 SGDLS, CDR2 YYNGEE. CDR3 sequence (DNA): TGTGCCAGCAGCGTAGGGAGCCCAGATACGCAGTATTTT. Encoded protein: CASSVGSPDTQYF.

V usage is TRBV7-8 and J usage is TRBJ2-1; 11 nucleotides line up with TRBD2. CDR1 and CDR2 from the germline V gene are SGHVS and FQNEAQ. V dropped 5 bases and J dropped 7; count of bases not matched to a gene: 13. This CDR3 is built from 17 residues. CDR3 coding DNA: TGTGCCAGCAGCACCTTGGTAGGGACTAGCGGAGGGAATGAGCAGTTCTTC. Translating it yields CASSTLVGTSGGNEQFF.

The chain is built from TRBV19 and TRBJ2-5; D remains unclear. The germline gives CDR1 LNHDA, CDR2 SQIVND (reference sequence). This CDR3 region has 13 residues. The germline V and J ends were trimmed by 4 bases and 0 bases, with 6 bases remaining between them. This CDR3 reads CASSNGHQETQYF. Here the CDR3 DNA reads TGTGCCAGTAGTAACGGACACCAAGAGACCCAGTACTTC.

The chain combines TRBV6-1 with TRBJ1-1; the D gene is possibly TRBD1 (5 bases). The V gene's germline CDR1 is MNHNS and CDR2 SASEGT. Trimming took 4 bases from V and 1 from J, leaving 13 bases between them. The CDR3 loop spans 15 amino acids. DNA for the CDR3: TGTGCCAGCAGTGGCGCCAGGACATCGAACACTGAAGCTTTCTTT. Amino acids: CASSGARTSNTEAFF.

The CDR3 DNA sequence: TGTGCCAGCAGCAAAAGACAGGGGGCTGGAAACACCATATATTTT. This codes for CASSKRQGAGNTIYF. This chain links TRBV5-4 with TRBJ1-3; the match to TRBD1 covers 9 bases. This CDR3 contains 15 residues. J gave up 2 bases and V 4 bases, and 4 bases lay outside the gene matches. Germline V gives CDR1 SGHNT, CDR2 YYREEE (reference sequence).

The CDR3 nucleotides read TGTGCCACCTGGGGCGGGGAGCTGTTTTTT. Translation gives CATWGGELFF. V usage is TRBV6-6 and J usage is TRBJ2-2; no clear D. The V end lost 10 bases, the J end lost 7 bases, and 7 bases lay between the germline ends. The germline CDR1 and CDR2 sequences are MNHNY and SVGAGI (reference sequence). This CDR3 has 10 residues.

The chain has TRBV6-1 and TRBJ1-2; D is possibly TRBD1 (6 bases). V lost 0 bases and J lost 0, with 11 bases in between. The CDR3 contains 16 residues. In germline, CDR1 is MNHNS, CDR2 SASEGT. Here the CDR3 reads CASSEAWGAPNYGYTF. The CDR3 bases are TGTGCCAGCAGTGAAGCCTGGGGGGCTCCTAACTATGGCTACACCTTC.

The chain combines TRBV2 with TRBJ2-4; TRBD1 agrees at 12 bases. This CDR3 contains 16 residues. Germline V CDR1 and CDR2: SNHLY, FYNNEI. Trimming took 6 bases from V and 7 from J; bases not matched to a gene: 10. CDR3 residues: CASRRPGQGANNIQYF. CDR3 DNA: TGTGCCAGCAGAAGGCCGGGACAGGGGGCGAACAACATTCAGTACTTC.